This is a list of T cell receptor beta chains from one sample in a study of shared T cell receptors in the human thymus. TCRdb's copy holds only in-frame clones and misses some; the assay was immunoSEQ multiplex PCR. Found here are 500,000 to 850,000 clones, more than 75% of them singletons; the top ten hold 0.009% to 0.0095%. Separately, the same data were catalogued under a study of human thymus T cells.

Sequencing was carried out using thymocytes. These receptors all stem from a boy less than two years old with a congenital heart defect. Both conserved end residues are part of each CDR3. Each record gives: V gene, J gene, clone size, D gene, CDR3 protein, CDR3 DNA. A D gene is named only where the DNA matches it firmly. Clone size, where shown, is once, few, many, or a class for clones that have expanded.

TRBV9	TRBJ1-3	once	NA	CASSLGLGNTIYF	TGTGCCAGCAGCCTCGGACTCGGAAACACCATATATTTT
TRBV4-3	TRBJ1-4	once	NA	CASSQAHPGVLFF	TGCGCCAGCAGCCAAGCTCATCCGGGGGTTCTGTTTTTT
TRBV29-1	TRBJ2-1	few	TRBD1	CSVARTGGWNEQFF	TGCAGCGTTGCTCGGACAGGGGGCTGGAATGAGCAGTTCTTC
TRBV5-1	TRBJ2-2	few	NA	CASSWAKTANTGELFF	TGCGCCAGCAGCTGGGCGAAGACAGCGAACACCGGGGAGCTGTTTTTT
TRBV30	TRBJ1-4	NA	TRBD1	CAWTPRGQGETNEKLFF	TGTGCCTGGACCCCCAGGGGGCAAGGGGAAACTAATGAAAAACTGTTTTTT
TRBV4-3	TRBJ1-1	NA	NA	CASSPRVTDLTEAFF	TGCGCCAGCAGCCCAAGGGTGACAGATCTCACTGAAGCTTTCTTT
TRBV11-2	TRBJ1-2	NA	NA	CASSLDQGRGSF	TGTGCCAGCAGCTTAGATCAGGGCAGGGGATCTTTC
TRBV19	TRBJ2-7	NA	TRBD1	CASSTPLDRVRGKAYEQYF	TGTGCCAGTAGTACGCCCCTAGACAGGGTCAGAGGGAAAGCCTACGAGCAGTACTTC
TRBV7-8	TRBJ2-1	NA	TRBD1	CASSLVGTGDPNNEQFF	TGTGCCAGCAGCTTAGTCGGGACAGGGGATCCCAACAATGAGCAGTTCTTC
TRBV2	TRBJ1-3	NA	NA	CASLVGVLDSGNTIYF	TGTGCCAGTCTCGTTGGAGTCCTTGACTCTGGAAACACCATATATTTT
TRBV2	TRBJ2-1	NA	NA	CASSGGDNEQFF	TGTGCCAGCAGTGGGGGGGACAATGAGCAGTTCTTC